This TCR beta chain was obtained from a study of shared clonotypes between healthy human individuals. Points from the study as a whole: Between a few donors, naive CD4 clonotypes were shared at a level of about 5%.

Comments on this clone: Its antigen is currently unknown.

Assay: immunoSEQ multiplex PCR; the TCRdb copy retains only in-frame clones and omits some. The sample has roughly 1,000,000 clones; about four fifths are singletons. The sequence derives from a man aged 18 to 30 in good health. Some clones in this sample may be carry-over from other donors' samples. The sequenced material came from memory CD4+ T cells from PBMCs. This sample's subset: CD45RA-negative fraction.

The CDR3 reads CASSFNPGDTEAFF. The DNA of the CDR3 is TGTGCCAGCAGCTTTAACCCTGGCGACACTGAAGCTTTCTTT. The genes are TRBV5-6 and TRBJ1-1; no clear D gene. V lost 2 bases to trimming and J lost 3 bases, with 11 bases between them. The CDR3 spans 14 residues. Germline CDR1 SGHDT, CDR2 YYEEEE.